Listed here are 8 T cell receptor beta chains from one sample, sequenced in a study of blood T cells in healthy people across ages. Next came a second PCR, run for roughly 6 to 11 cycles, which used a sample-barcoded 5' primer along with a J-beta primer mix. TCRdb processed the 5' RACE reads anew with MiXCR; each CDR3 protein has one entry. The data contain 1.5 million to 2 million distinct CDR3 sequences, about 31% of them seen just once; the ten biggest clones take up around 10%. Material for sequencing was blood. These receptor sequences come from a woman aged 25 to 39 in good health.

The sample holds a few counts of this clonotype. A much bigger clone sits one base away, suggesting this may be a read error. The chain uses TRBV27 and TRBJ2-7; 9 bases fit TRBD2. The V gene's germline CDR1 is MNHEY and CDR2 SMNVEV (reference sequence). J gave up 7 bases and V 4 bases, and 8 bases lay outside the gene matches. The CDR3 is 14 residues long. The CDR3 region has the DNA TGTGCCAGCAGTTATAGCGGGGGCTACAATGAGCAGTACTTC. Encoded protein: CASSYSGGYNEQYF.

This clonotype was counted a few times. The J gene is TRBJ2-7, the V gene TRBV13; TRBD1 agrees at 10 bases. CDR3 length: 15 residues. In germline, CDR1 is PRHDT, CDR2 FYEKMQ (reference sequence). The junction had 7 bases not matched to a gene; V was cut back by 5 bases and J by 3 bases. CDR3 loop: CASSASGTGVYEQYF. The CDR3 region has the DNA TGTGCCAGCAGCGCCTCCGGGACAGGGGTCTACGAGCAGTACTTC.

This clonotype was observed a handful of times. The chain joins TRBV7-9 to TRBJ2-5; 7 bases align to TRBD1. The germline gives CDR1 SEHNR, CDR2 FQNEAQ (reference sequence). The CDR3 extends over 15 amino acids. Trimming took 6 bases from V and 2 from J; bases not matched to a gene: 9. The CDR3 nucleotides read TGTGCCAGCAGTGCACAAGACAGGGAGCAAGAGACCCAGTACTTC. Translating it yields CASSAQDREQETQYF.

This clonotype has a handful of counts. The CDR3 loop is CASSPIGGQGNEKLFF. CDR3 DNA sequence: TGTGCCAGCAGTCCCATTGGTGGGCAGGGAAATGAAAAACTGTTTTTT. The gene calls are TRBV6-6 and TRBJ1-4, with D perhaps matching TRBD1 (5 bases). V lost 5 bases to trimming and J lost 5 bases, with 18 bases between them. This CDR3 has 16 amino acids. In germline, CDR1 is MNHNY, CDR2 SVGAGI (reference sequence).

The chain has TRBV4-2 and TRBJ1-1; D may be TRBD1 (6 bases). Germline CDR1 LGHNA, CDR2 YNFKEQ. The CDR3 totals 15 residues. V was shortened by 0 bases and J by 1 base, with 9 bases between the two germline ends. The CDR3 nucleotides are TGTGCCAGCAGCCAAGATACAGGGAGGAACACTGAAGCTTTCTTT. Its translation is CASSQDTGRNTEAFF.

The rearrangement links TRBV28 to TRBJ2-7, with 8 bases lining up with TRBD2. The CDR3 is made up of 13 amino acids. Germline V gene data show CDR1 as MDHEN and CDR2 as SYDVKM. J lost 5 bases, V lost 6 bases, and 6 bases had no gene match. The CDR3 nucleotides are TGTGCCAGCAGGGCGGGAGGTACCCACGAGCAGTACTTC. This encodes CASRAGGTHEQYF.

The sample holds a few counts of this clonotype. The chain links TRBV6-1 to TRBJ1-6; a weak D match, TRBD1 (5 bases). Germline CDR1 reads MNHNS; CDR2 reads SASEGT. There are 13 residues in the CDR3. Trimming took 1 base from V and 10 from J, leaving 8 bases between them. The CDR3 bases are TGTGCCAGCAGTGAAGGGCAGGGATCACCCCTCCACTTT. It yields the protein CASSEGQGSPLHF.

The chain is built from TRBV5-4 and TRBJ1-2; the match to TRBD1 covers 7 bases. CDR1 and CDR2 (germline): SGHNT, YYREEE (reference sequence). The CDR3 extends over 14 amino acids. V lost 4 bases, J lost 6 bases, and 9 bases stayed unmatched. CDR3 region: CASSLRQGRDGYTF. CDR3 DNA sequence: TGTGCCAGCAGCCTACGACAGGGTAGGGATGGCTACACCTTC. Full variable domain (outside the CDR3, taken from reference TRBV5-4 and TRBJ1-2): ETGVTQSPTHLIKTRGQQVTLRCSSQSGHNTVSWYQQALGQGPQFIFQYYREEENGRGNFPPRFSGLQFPNYSSELNVNALELDDSALYLCASSLRQGRDGYTFGSGTRLTVV.